There are a few counts of the clone carrying this T cell receptor beta chain. The antigen remains undetermined. A much larger clonotype is one base distant, so this may be a read error. The data derive from a study of blood T cells in healthy people across ages. PCR was performed a second time for about 6 to 11 cycles using a sample-barcoded 5' primer and a J-beta primer mix. TCRdb ran MiXCR on the 5' RACE reads and lists one entry per CDR3 protein. This table holds 710,000 or so distinct CDR3 sequences, less than 40% found once. Study-level findings and limits: When set beside aged donors, long-lived donors presented more naive CD4+ cells and higher diversity.

The CDR3 has 16 residues. Germline CDR1 is SGDLS and CDR2 is YYNGEE. Sequencing was done on a sample of blood. The V call is TRBV9, the J call TRBJ1-3; 8 bases are a match to TRBD1. This receptor was taken from a woman older than 75 in good health. DNA for the CDR3: TGTGCCAGCAGCTTGATGGGGACAGGCACTGGATACACCATATATTTT. It encodes CASSLMGTGTGYTIYF.